The 17 T cell receptor beta chains below were found in one sample sequenced in a study of CD8+ T cells in alopecia areata. Treatment meaning: oral pan-JAK inhibitor, 5-10 mg twice daily. cDNA serving as the sequencing template came from extracted, reverse transcribed RNA. Measured with immunoSEQ multiplex PCR; TCRdb has only the in-frame clones, and not every one. The table includes about 94,000 clones, about 71% detected once. Sequenced here: CD8+ T cells sorted from blood, sampled at approximately week 42, from a patient treated with tofacitinib. The source is a human donor with alopecia areata.

The chain recombines TRBV7-9 with TRBJ1-2; TRBD1 is a possible D gene (6 bases). The V end lost 8 bases, the J end lost 0 bases, and 19 bases lay between the germline ends. Germline values: CDR1 SEHNR, CDR2 FQNEAQ (reference sequence). This CDR3 comprises 16 residues. CDR3 nucleotides: TGTGCCAGCGCCCCTCCTCCACGGACAGCTAACTATGGCTACACCTTC. As protein: CASAPPPRTANYGYTF.

This sequence joins TRBV15 and TRBJ2-7, with 9 bases identical to TRBD1. From germline, CDR1 is LNHNV and CDR2 YYDKDF (reference sequence). The CDR3 totals 14 residues. V shed 8 bases, J shed 1 base, and the junction held 6 bases outside the gene matches. The CDR3 DNA follows: TGTGCCACCCGCCGGGGACAGGGATCCTACGAGCAGTACTTC. Encoded protein: CATRRGQGSYEQYF.

V usage is TRBV29-1 and J usage is TRBJ2-3; D gene ambiguous. CDR3 length: 12 amino acids. The V end was cut by 1 base, the J end by 0 bases, with 2 bases between. CDR1 and CDR2 from the germline V gene are SQVTM and ANQGSEA. The DNA for the CDR3 is TGCAGCGTTGAAGGGAGCACAGATACGCAGTATTTT. As protein: CSVEGSTDTQYF.

This clone came up a few times. The chain links TRBV4-3 to TRBJ1-1; D gene unclear. The CDR3 runs to 14 residues. Trimming cost V 0 bases and J 4 bases, with 9 bases left between them. Per the germline V gene, CDR1 is LGHNA and CDR2 is YSLEER. The CDR3 nucleotides read TGCGCCAGCAGCCAAGATCGGGCGTTCACTGAAGCTTTCTTT. Its protein is CASSQDRAFTEAFF.

By share, this clone counts as medium-sized. J is TRBJ1-2 and V is TRBV2, with D unclear. The CDR3 spans 11 residues. The V end lost 2 bases, the J end lost 5 bases, and 3 bases lay between the germline ends. Germline CDR1 reads SNHLY; CDR2 reads FYNNEI. The CDR3 DNA reads TGTGCCAGCAGTGAATTATATGGCTACACCTTC. Residues: CASSELYGYTF. Using reference TRBV2 and TRBJ1-2 for the parts outside the CDR3, the full variable domain is EPEVTQTPSHQVTQMGQEVILRCVPISNHLYFYWYRQILGQKVEFLVSFYNNEISEKSEIFDDQFSVERPDGSNFTLKIRSTKLEDSAMYFCASSELYGYTFGSGTRLTVV.

This sequence joins TRBV29-1 and TRBJ2-1; 7 nucleotides agree with TRBD1. CDR3 length: 15 residues. V shed 4 bases, J shed 3 bases, and the junction held 9 bases outside the gene matches. The germline CDR1 and CDR2 sequences are SQVTM and ANQGSEA. DNA for the CDR3: TGCAGCGTTGTTGGGGACAGACAAATCTACAATGAGCAGTTCTTC. As protein: CSVVGDRQIYNEQFF.

V usage is TRBV5-6 and J usage is TRBJ2-7; TRBD2 might be the D (5 bases). The ends were cut back, 0 bases at V and 7 bases at J, with 17 bases in the middle. The CDR3 runs to 15 residues. Germline V CDR1 and CDR2: SGHDT, YYEEEE. In DNA, the CDR3 is TGTGCCAGCAGCTTGGGTGGACGGTGGTCGGGGGAGCAGTACTTC. It yields the protein CASSLGGRWSGEQYF.

In nucleotides, the CDR3 is TGTGCCAGCAGTGAAATTGGGTATCAGCCCCAGCATTTT. Its protein is CASSEIGYQPQHF. The V and J genes are TRBV6-1 and TRBJ1-5; unclear D gene. The CDR3 loop spans 13 amino acids. CDR1 and CDR2 (germline): MNHNS, SASEGT. V gave up 2 bases and J gave up 5 bases, with 7 bases separating them.

The genes are TRBV4-3 and TRBJ1-2; D uncertain. This CDR3 is 12 amino acids long. The germline V gene encodes CDR1 LGHNA and CDR2 YSLEER. Trimming cost V 1 base and J 8 bases, with 8 bases left between them. As DNA, the CDR3 is TGCGCCAGCAGCCAAGGAGGAAGCGGCTACACCTTC. Translating it yields CASSQGGSGYTF.

The chain has TRBV19 and TRBJ1-2; D call uncertain. Germline CDR1 is LNHDA and CDR2 is SQIVND (reference sequence). Trimming shortened V by 4 bases and J by 3 bases, and 9 bases separated the two germline ends. The CDR3 sequence is 13 residues long. CDR3 in amino acids: CASSKDGYYGYTF. The CDR3 region has the DNA TGTGCCAGTAGTAAAGACGGCTACTATGGCTACACCTTC.

The chain joins TRBV12-5 to TRBJ1-5; D is perhaps TRBD1 (5 bases). The V end was cut by 1 base, the J end by 2 bases, with 9 bases between. Germline V gives CDR1 LGHNT, CDR2 FRNRAP. CDR3 size: 15 residues. The CDR3 region has the DNA TGTGCTAGTGGTTTGGGGGGGTCTGGCAATCAGCCCCAGCATTTT. This translates into CASGLGGSGNQPQHF.

The chain links TRBV6-5 to TRBJ1-1; 7 nucleotides match TRBD1. Germline lookup yields CDR1 MNHEY and CDR2 SVGAGI. This CDR3 is 12 amino acids long. J gave up 11 bases and V 6 bases, and 9 bases lay outside the gene matches. CDR3 DNA: TGTGCCAGCAGACCGAGACAGGGCTTCGCTTTCTTT. Its protein is CASRPRQGFAFF.

This chain joins TRBV7-3 and TRBJ2-1, with 7 nucleotides matching TRBD2. This CDR3 has 12 residues. Germline assignment: CDR1 SGHTA and CDR2 FQGTGA. V dropped 2 bases and J dropped 10; count of bases not matched to a gene: 2. CDR3: CASSLGGGEQFF. Here the CDR3 DNA reads TGTGCCAGCAGCTTAGGGGGAGGGGAGCAGTTCTTC.

Comment on this clone: The identical CDR3 is also encoded by other nucleotide sequences in the sample. The chain has TRBV6-5 and TRBJ1-1, with unresolved D. V was trimmed by 2 bases and J by 1 base, leaving 5 bases between them. In germline, CDR1 is MNHEY, CDR2 SVGAGI. This CDR3 spans 13 amino acids. CDR3 coding DNA: TGTGCCAGCAGTTACGGGTCGAACACTGAAGCTTTCTTT. Protein sequence: CASSYGSNTEAFF.

The gene calls are TRBV25-1 and TRBJ1-1; D gene ambiguous. The V gene lost 0 bases and the J gene lost 9 bases, with 20 bases spanning the gap. Looked up from germline, CDR1 is MGHDK and CDR2 is SYGVNS. The CDR3 sequence is 16 residues long. The CDR3: CASSEYRGEHREKAFF. CDR3 coding DNA: TGTGCCAGCAGTGAATATAGAGGTGAACACCGGGAAAAAGCTTTCTTT.

The V gene is TRBV16, the J gene TRBJ1-5; D uncertain. The CDR3 is 15 amino acids. The V end was cut by 0 bases, the J end by 3 bases, with 9 bases between. The V gene's germline CDR1 is KGHSY and CDR2 FQNENV. In DNA, the CDR3 is TGTGCCAGCAGCCAATCAAGTCAGCACAATCAGCCCCAGCATTTT. This translates into CASSQSSQHNQPQHF. Supplemented by reference TRBV16 and TRBJ1-5, the full variable domain reads GEEVAQTPKHLVRGEGQKAKLYCAPIKGHSYVFWYQQVLKNEFKFLISFQNENVFDETGMPKERFSAKCLPNSPCSLEIQATKLEDSAVYFCASSQSSQHNQPQHFGDGTRLSIL.

V usage is TRBV29-1 and J usage is TRBJ1-2, with D possibly TRBD1 on 5 matching bases. This CDR3 comprises 12 residues. V lost 0 bases, J lost 8 bases, and 10 bases lay in between. CDR1 is SQVTM and CDR2 is ANQGSEA in the germline V gene. The DNA for the CDR3 is TGCAGCGTTGAAGATGAAAAGGGGGGCTACACCTTC. Translated: CSVEDEKGGYTF.